These T cell receptor beta chains were read from a single sample in a study of CD8 T cells in Susac syndrome. TCRdb re-derived calls from the immunoSEQ multiplex PCR reads in MiXCR, one entry per CDR3 protein. The data contain approximately 300,000 distinct CDR3 sequences, almost 85% of them singletons. Sample: CD8+ T cells from PBMCs. Receptors were obtained from a human donor with multiple sclerosis. The CDR3 runs from the conserved cysteine through the conserved F or W. D genes are given only for firm matches. Part of the rows lack a size; the others show once, few, many or a class for expanded clones.

cdr3_length	v_call	j_call	clone_size	d_call	cdr3_aa	cdr3_nt
10	TRBV6-1	TRBJ2-7	once	NA	CASMAYEQYF	TGTGCCAGCATGGCCTACGAGCAGTACTTC
15	TRBV12-3/TRBV12-4	TRBJ2-2	NA	NA	CASSLVQANTGELFF	TGTGCCAGCAGTTTAGTGCAAGCGAACACCGGGGAGCTGTTTTTT
13	TRBV20-1	TRBJ2-2	once	NA	CSGTGRNTGELFF	TGCAGTGGGACGGGGAGAAACACCGGGGAGCTGTTTTTT
14	TRBV28	TRBJ1-5	NA	NA	CASSPRLGNQPQHF	TGTGCCAGCAGTCCCCGATTGGGAAATCAGCCCCAGCATTTT
15	TRBV5-8	TRBJ2-7	NA	TRBD1	CASSEGQPFSYEQYF	TGTGCCAGCAGCGAGGGACAGCCCTTTTCCTACGAGCAGTACTTC
14	TRBV7-2	TRBJ1-4	NA	NA	CASSLGRRNEKLFF	TGTGCCAGCAGCCTTGGGAGACGCAATGAAAAACTGTTTTTT
14	TRBV19	TRBJ2-1	NA	NA	CASRLSPNLHEQFF	TGTGCCAGTAGACTCTCGCCAAACTTACATGAGCAGTTCTTC
12	TRBV5-1	TRBJ2-7	few	TRBD1	CASGDRGNEQYF	TGCGCCAGCGGGGACAGGGGGAACGAGCAGTACTTC
15	TRBV11-2	TRBJ1-1	NA	NA	CASSPTSWEGTEAFF	TGTGCCAGCAGCCCCACTAGTTGGGAGGGAACTGAAGCTTTCTTT
17	TRBV7-9	TRBJ2-1	once	NA	CASTLGVTAIKYNEQFF	TGTGCCAGCACCCTAGGGGTTACGGCTATTAAATACAATGAGCAGTTCTTC
18	TRBV7-9	TRBJ2-7	once	NA	CASSSHRQGSYGDYEQYF	TGTGCCAGCAGCTCACATCGGCAGGGGAGCTACGGGGACTACGAGCAGTACTTC
13	TRBV5-4	TRBJ2-7	NA	NA	CASSWGEAYEQYF	TGTGCCAGCAGCTGGGGGGAGGCCTACGAGCAGTACTTC
17	TRBV27	TRBJ2-5	NA	TRBD2	CASSSGLAGGPRETQYF	TGTGCCAGCAGTTCGGGACTAGCGGGAGGCCCAAGGGAGACCCAGTACTTC
17	TRBV24-1	TRBJ2-1	NA	NA	CATSDLIDPIPNNEQFF	TGTGCCACCAGTGATTTGATTGACCCTATACCTAACAATGAGCAGTTCTTC
11	TRBV4-2	TRBJ1-4	few	TRBD1	CASGQDEKLFF	TGTGCCAGTGGACAGGATGAAAAACTGTTTTTT
14	TRBV5-6	TRBJ1-1	NA	NA	CASSFGTGGTEAFF	TGTGCCAGCAGCTTCGGCACAGGAGGAACTGAAGCTTTCTTT
17	TRBV28	TRBJ2-5	NA	NA	CASRGASGDATGETQYF	TGTGCCAGCAGGGGGGCCTCAGGGGACGCCACGGGAGAGACCCAGTACTTC
14	TRBV28	TRBJ2-7	NA	NA	CASSLPTGAQEQYF	TGTGCCAGCAGTCTTCCCACGGGGGCGCAGGAGCAGTACTTC
14	TRBV28	TRBJ2-7	NA	TRBD2	CASTRSGSTYEQYF	TGTGCCAGCACCCGTAGCGGGAGTACGTACGAGCAGTACTTC
13	TRBV29-1	TRBJ2-7	NA	NA	CSVGSGDSYEQYF	TGCAGCGTTGGATCTGGAGACTCCTACGAGCAGTACTTC
15	TRBV6-2/TRBV6-3	TRBJ2-3	NA	NA	CASRYPREGGDTQYF	TGTGCCAGCAGATACCCCCGGGAAGGCGGGGATACGCAGTATTTT
14	TRBV25-1	TRBJ1-4	NA	NA	CASSVQGSNEKLFF	TGTGCCAGCAGTGTTCAGGGGTCTAATGAAAAACTGTTTTTT
13	TRBV12-3/TRBV12-4	TRBJ2-7	NA	NA	CASSLGSEYEQYF	TGTGCCAGCAGTTTGGGGTCGGAGTACGAGCAGTACTTC
15	TRBV11-2	TRBJ2-7	NA	NA	CASSDQGSRSYEQYF	TGTGCCAGCAGTGATCAAGGGAGTCGCTCCTACGAGCAGTACTTC
19	TRBV28	TRBJ2-4	NA	NA	CASSYRALASKIAKNIQYF	TGTGCCAGCAGTTACAGGGCGCTTGCCTCAAAAATAGCCAAAAACATTCAGTACTTC
13	TRBV2	TRBJ1-3	NA	NA	CASRPGGENTIYF	TGTGCCAGCCGCCCGGGGGGGGAAAACACCATATATTTT
10	TRBV28	TRBJ2-1	NA	NA	CASSQNEQFF	TGTGCCAGCAGTCAAAATGAGCAGTTCTTC
15	TRBV7-2	TRBJ1-5	NA	NA	CASSLTTAGNQPQHF	TGTGCCAGCAGCTTAACGACGGCCGGCAATCAGCCCCAGCATTTT
18	TRBV7-2	TRBJ2-1	NA	NA	CASTPGAGQLSSYNEQFF	TGTGCCAGCACCCCGGGCGCGGGACAGCTGAGCTCCTACAATGAGCAGTTCTTC
13	TRBV7-9	TRBJ2-7	once	NA	CASSLAPVAEQYF	TGTGCCAGCAGCTTGGCCCCGGTGGCCGAGCAGTACTTC
14	TRBV20-1	TRBJ1-6	NA	NA	CSAYRTLYNSPLHF	TGCAGTGCCTATAGGACCCTTTATAATTCACCCCTCCACTTT
12	TRBV5-1	TRBJ2-3	NA	NA	CASSRTTDTQYF	TGCGCCAGCAGTAGGACGACAGATACGCAGTATTTT
14	TRBV6-2/TRBV6-3	TRBJ2-1	NA	TRBD1	CASSSTGGFNEQFF	TGTGCCAGCAGTTCTACAGGGGGGTTCAATGAGCAGTTCTTC
15	TRBV4-3	TRBJ2-7	NA	NA	CASSQVIGPAYEQYF	TGCGCCAGCAGCCAAGTTATCGGGCCCGCCTACGAGCAGTACTTC
18	TRBV15	TRBJ2-5	NA	TRBD2	CATSRGTRLAGEGETQYF	TGTGCCACCAGCAGAGGAACCCGCTTAGCGGGAGAAGGAGAGACCCAGTACTTC
15	TRBV4-3	TRBJ2-7	NA	NA	CASSQDPAGAYEQYF	TGCGCCAGCAGCCAAGACCCCGCCGGGGCCTACGAGCAGTACTTC
12	TRBV20-1	TRBJ2-1	NA	NA	CSARLVINEQFF	TGCAGTGCTAGATTGGTAATCAATGAGCAGTTCTTC
15	TRBV7-9	TRBJ2-7	NA	NA	CASSFYIRGWYEQYF	TGTGCCAGCAGCTTTTATATTCGCGGGTGGTACGAGCAGTACTTC
17	TRBV28	TRBJ2-7	NA	NA	CASSPLNRVVLFYEQYF	TGTGCCAGCAGTCCTCTAAACAGGGTAGTTCTATTCTACGAGCAGTACTTC
15	TRBV7-9	TRBJ2-3	NA	NA	CASSWFGEGTDTQYF	TGTGCCAGCAGCTGGTTTGGGGAAGGCACAGATACGCAGTATTTT
15	TRBV28	TRBJ1-6	NA	NA	CASSLRLGVNSPLHF	TGTGCCAGCAGTTTACGGTTGGGGGTTAATTCACCCCTCCACTTT
15	TRBV6-5	TRBJ2-1	NA	TRBD2	CASSYVQGGVNEQFF	TGTGCCAGCAGTTATGTCCAGGGAGGGGTCAATGAGCAGTTCTTC
17	TRBV7-9	TRBJ2-3	NA	TRBD1	CASSRQRTGRNTDTQYF	TGTGCCAGCAGCCGACAGAGGACAGGGAGAAACACAGATACGCAGTATTTT
13	TRBV7-9	TRBJ2-5	NA	NA	CASRQQAQETQYF	TGTGCCAGCAGACAACAGGCACAAGAGACCCAGTACTTC
15	TRBV24-1	TRBJ2-1	NA	NA	CATSDSAKEYNEQFF	TGTGCCACCAGTGATTCCGCCAAAGAGTACAATGAGCAGTTCTTC
16	TRBV7-8	TRBJ1-4	NA	NA	CASSLAVGGDNEKLFF	TGTGCCAGCAGCTTAGCCGTTGGTGGGGATAATGAAAAACTGTTTTTT
12	TRBV27	TRBJ1-4	NA	NA	CASSLGSGKLFF	TGTGCCAGCAGTTTAGGTAGTGGCAAACTGTTTTTT
17	TRBV5-1	TRBJ2-3	NA	TRBD1	CASSLAGRGRPTDTQYF	TGCGCCAGCAGCTTGGCCGGTAGGGGGCGGCCCACAGATACGCAGTATTTT
11	TRBV12-3/TRBV12-4	TRBJ1-3	NA	NA	CASSLGATIYF	TGTGCCAGCAGTTTAGGAGCCACCATATATTTT
14	TRBV30	TRBJ1-2	NA	NA	CAWDSTGYQNGYTF	TGTGCCTGGGACTCTACAGGATATCAAAATGGCTACACCTTC
16	TRBV4-3	TRBJ2-7	once	TRBD2	CASSQDFTLAAYEQYF	TGCGCCAGCAGCCAAGACTTCACCCTAGCGGCCTACGAGCAGTACTTC
15	TRBV4-3	TRBJ1-5	NA	NA	CASSQDRGDNQPQHF	TGCGCCAGCAGCCAAGATCGGGGGGACAATCAGCCCCAGCATTTT
14	TRBV2	TRBJ1-2	few	NA	CASSDPGRVGGYTF	TGTGCCAGCAGTGACCCTGGCAGGGTGGGTGGCTACACCTTC
15	TRBV7-9	TRBJ2-3	NA	TRBD1	CASSLTLDRADTQYF	TGTGCCAGCAGCTTAACCCTGGACAGGGCAGATACGCAGTATTTT
15	TRBV6-5	TRBJ2-1	NA	TRBD2	CASSYGAGGNNEQFF	TGTGCCAGCAGTTATGGGGCGGGAGGAAACAATGAGCAGTTCTTC
14	TRBV27	TRBJ1-1	once	NA	CASSWGLGNTEAFF	TGTGCCAGCAGTTGGGGATTGGGGAACACTGAAGCTTTCTTT
16	TRBV5-1	TRBJ2-6	NA	NA	CASRLQGGTGANVLTF	TGCGCCAGCAGACTGCAGGGTGGGACTGGGGCCAACGTCCTGACTTTC